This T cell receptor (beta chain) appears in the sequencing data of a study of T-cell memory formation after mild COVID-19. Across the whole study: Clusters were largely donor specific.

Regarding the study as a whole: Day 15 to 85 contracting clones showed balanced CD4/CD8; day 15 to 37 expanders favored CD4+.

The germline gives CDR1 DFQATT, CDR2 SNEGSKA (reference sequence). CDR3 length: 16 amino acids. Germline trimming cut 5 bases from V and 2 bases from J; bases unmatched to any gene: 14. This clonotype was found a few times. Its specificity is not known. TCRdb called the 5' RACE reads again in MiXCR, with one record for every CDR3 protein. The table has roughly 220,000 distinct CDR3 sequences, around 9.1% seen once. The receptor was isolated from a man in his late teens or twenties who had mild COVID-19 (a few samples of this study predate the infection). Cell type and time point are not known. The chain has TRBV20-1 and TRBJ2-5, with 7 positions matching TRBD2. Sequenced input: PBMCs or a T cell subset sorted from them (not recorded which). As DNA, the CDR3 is TGCAGTGCTGGACGATCCCGGTTTAGCGGGCAAGAGACCCAGTACTTC. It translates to CSAGRSRFSGQETQYF.